This T cell receptor beta chain derives from a study of blood T cell repertoires in COVID-19. This clone appeared once. Profiling relied on immunoSEQ multiplex PCR, and the TCRdb table lists in-frame clones only, not all of them. This table holds about 52,000 clones, approximately 85% found once. The germline V and J ends were trimmed by 1 base and 12 bases, with 16 bases remaining between them. The CDR3 has 13 amino acids. Germline lookup yields CDR1 MNHNS and CDR2 SASEGT. The receptor comes from a woman older than 75 with COVID-19, enrolled during active disease. The sequenced sample was peripheral blood. The rearrangement links TRBV6-1 to TRBJ2-7; perhaps TRBD2 as D (5 bases). CDR3 nucleotides: TGTGCCAGCAGTGAAGAACTCCTAGCCGTGGGGTACTTC. Translation: CASSEELLAVGYF.